A single sample gave rise to the 12 T cell receptor beta chains below, sequenced in a study of blood T cell repertoires in COVID-19. Sequencing used immunoSEQ multiplex PCR; TCRdb keeps in-frame clones, though not all of them. The sample holds a few hundred thousand clones, 85% to 90% seen once. Source material: peripheral blood. These receptors originate from a woman between 55 and 75 years old with COVID-19, enrolled during active disease.

This clone has a handful of counts. The rearrangement joins TRBV19 to TRBJ1-6, with D perhaps TRBD1 (5 bases). This CDR3 is built from 13 residues. V was pared by 3 bases and J by 8 bases, with 8 bases between. Germline CDR1 is LNHDA and CDR2 is SQIVND (reference sequence). CDR3 sequence reads: CASSMGGYSPLHF. CDR3 bases: TGTGCCAGTAGTATGGGGGGGTATTCACCCCTCCACTTT.

This clone was observed a few times. The chain is built from TRBV19 and TRBJ2-5, with 12 bases matching TRBD2. The J segment lost 2 bases and the V segment lost 3 bases, leaving 7 bases of the junction unmatched. The CDR3 totals 17 residues. CDR1 is LNHDA, CDR2 SQIVND, per germline (reference sequence). The CDR3 region is CASSISRLAGEQETQYF. The CDR3 DNA reads TGTGCCAGTAGTATCTCCCGACTAGCGGGGGAGCAAGAGACCCAGTACTTC.

The chain recombines TRBV6-2 or TRBV6-3 with TRBJ2-5; 9 positions match TRBD2. V lost 2 bases, J lost 5 bases, and 12 bases stayed unmatched. CDR3 length: 17 amino acids. Per germline, CDR1 MNHEY and CDR2 SVGEGT. The CDR3: CASSYGLGGGARETQYF. CDR3 coding DNA: TGTGCCAGCAGTTACGGGCTCGGCGGGGGGGCTCGGGAGACCCAGTACTTC.

The chain carries TRBV7-9 and TRBJ1-4; D perhaps matches TRBD1 (6 bases). Germline lookup yields CDR1 SEHNR and CDR2 FQNEAQ (reference sequence). The CDR3 contains 12 residues. Trimming left V 5 bases short and J 8 bases short, with 9 bases between. In DNA, the CDR3 is TGTGCCAGCAGCCGGACAGAGGAAAAACTGTTTTTT. Translating it yields CASSRTEEKLFF.

The rearrangement joins TRBV27 to TRBJ2-7; 12 nucleotides agree with TRBD1. The germline V gene encodes CDR1 MNHEY and CDR2 SMNVEV (reference sequence). CDR3 length: 14 residues. The V and J ends lost 6 bases and 7 bases, in that order; junction bases with no gene match: 7. DNA for the CDR3: TGTGCCAGCAGACTCGGGACAGGGGGCTTGGAGCAGTACTTC. It codes for CASRLGTGGLEQYF.

CDR3: CASSTWGGVEAFF. The CDR3 bases are TGTGCCAGCAGTACCTGGGGGGGGGTTGAAGCTTTCTTT. This rearrangement joins TRBV6-2 or TRBV6-3 to TRBJ1-1, with D possibly being TRBD1 (5 bases). The V end lost 5 bases, the J end lost 7 bases, and 14 bases lay between the germline ends. The CDR3 runs to 13 residues. Germline V gene data show CDR1 as MNHEY and CDR2 as SVGEGT.

CDR3 bases: TGTGCCAGCAGCCTACAGGGATATGGCTACACCTTC. Encoded protein: CASSLQGYGYTF. The V and J genes are TRBV7-2 and TRBJ1-2; possible D gene TRBD1, 6 bases. V gave up 5 bases and J gave up 5 bases, with 9 bases separating them. Germline V CDR1 and CDR2: SGHTA, FQGNSA. The CDR3 covers 12 residues.

CDR3 sequence (DNA): TGCGCCAGCAGAGGACAGGGACCCTCCTACGAGCAGTACTTC. It yields the protein CASRGQGPSYEQYF. This chain joins TRBV5-1 and TRBJ2-7, with 8 bases that match TRBD1. The CDR3 length is 14 residues. The V segment lost 5 bases and the J segment 0 bases; nucleotides outside the gene matches: 4. Germline lookup yields CDR1 SGHRS and CDR2 YFSETQ.

The chain carries TRBV5-4 and TRBJ2-1, with a weak D call TRBD2 (5 bases). Trimming took off 0 bases at V and 7 bases at J, with 11 bases between the two ends. The CDR3 covers 14 residues. In germline, CDR1 is SGHNT, CDR2 YYREEE (reference sequence). CDR3 sequence (DNA): TGTGCCAGCAGCTTGGCGACTAATGGGAATGAGCAGTTCTTC. Translation: CASSLATNGNEQFF. Using reference TRBV5-4 and TRBJ2-1 for the parts outside the CDR3, the full variable domain is ETGVTQSPTHLIKTRGQQVTLRCSSQSGHNTVSWYQQALGQGPQFIFQYYREEENGRGNFPPRFSGLQFPNYSSELNVNALELDDSALYLCASSLATNGNEQFFGPGTRLTVL.

This clone was found once. DNA of the CDR3: TGTGCCAGCAGCTTAACCCCCGGCCAGGGCTCTGGCTACACCTTC. Encoded protein: CASSLTPGQGSGYTF. The chain recombines TRBV11-1 with TRBJ1-2; a possible D gene is TRBD1 (5 bases). Germline loops: CDR1 SGHAT, CDR2 FQDESV (reference sequence). Trimming removed 2 bases at V and 7 bases at J, with 17 bases between. The CDR3 length is 15 residues.

This sequence joins TRBV5-4 and TRBJ1-2, with D possibly matching TRBD1 (5 bases). With 0 bases removed from V and 3 bases from J, the gap between germline ends came to 12 bases. This CDR3 is built from 15 residues. Germline loops: CDR1 SGHNT, CDR2 YYREEE (reference sequence). This CDR3 reads CASSLGAGNDYGYTF. The CDR3 DNA follows: TGTGCCAGCAGCTTGGGGGCAGGGAATGACTATGGCTACACCTTC.

This clone was counted once. The chain employs TRBV21-1 and TRBJ2-4; the DNA was not compared with TRBD2, the D call given in the table. TRBV21-1 is deemed a pseudogene. CDR3 length equals 17 residues. DNA for the CDR3: TGTGCCAGCAGCAAAGGGCCTAGCGGATTAGCCAAAAACATTCAGTACTTC. It is translated as CASSKGPSGLAKNIQYF.